The 21 T cell receptor beta chains below were found in one sample sequenced in a study of T cells in Graves' hyperthyroidism and ophthalmopathy. Amplified TCR beta CDR3 regions came from RNA transcripts. HTBI primers were the set used in a first-round RT-PCR of the TCR CDR3. TCRdb analysed the multiplex PCR reads with MiXCR anew, one entry per CDR3 protein. The profile shows 530,000 or so distinct CDR3 sequences, less than 25% of them singletons. The sequencing sample was made of blood. Receptors originate from a woman aged 25 to 39 with Graves' ophthalmopathy.

This clonotype came up many times. CDR3 sequence (DNA): TGTGCCAGCAGCCCCAGGGCTGGGGAGACCCAGTACTTC. It yields the protein CASSPRAGETQYF. The chain links TRBV11-1 to TRBJ2-5; possibly TRBD1 for D (5 bases). Germline lookup yields CDR1 SGHAT and CDR2 FQDESV (reference sequence). The germline V and J ends were trimmed by 5 bases and 5 bases, with 12 bases remaining between them. The CDR3 is made up of 13 amino acids.

V usage is TRBV12-3 or TRBV12-4 and J usage is TRBJ2-7, with D possibly matching TRBD1 (5 bases). The CDR3 length is 14 residues. The CDR3: CASTPGQGRYELYV. CDR3 nucleotide sequence: TGTGCCAGCACCCCGGGTCAGGGTCGCTACGAGCTGTACGTC.

The chain carries TRBV18 and TRBJ1-3, with D tentatively TRBD1 (5 bases). V dropped 1 base and J dropped 0 bases, with 16 bases sitting between them. Germline values: CDR1 KGHSH, CDR2 LQKENI. The CDR3 consists of 18 residues. The CDR3 coding sequence is TGTGCCAGCTCACCACGGTACGGCGGGACGGTCTCTGGAAACACCATATATTTT. Protein: CASSPRYGGTVSGNTIYF.

Many counts were recorded for this clonotype. V usage is TRBV5-1 and J usage is TRBJ1-1; D is uncertain. The CDR3 totals 17 residues. V was trimmed by 2 bases and J by 1 base, leaving 18 bases between them. Germline V CDR1 and CDR2: SGHRS, YFSETQ. The CDR3 DNA reads as TGCGCCAGCAGCTTCCCAAGCCCGTTATCATGGAACACTGAAGCTTTCTTT. Its protein product is CASSFPSPLSWNTEAFF.

This clonotype showed up many times. The chain carries TRBV4-1 and TRBJ1-2; no firm D call. The V gene lost 0 bases and the J gene lost 6 bases, with 14 bases spanning the gap. CDR1 and CDR2 (germline): MGHRA, YSYEKL. The CDR3 sequence is 15 residues long. CDR3 DNA: TGCGCCAGCAGCCAAGATCCGGAGGGAAATGATGGCTACACCTTC. Translating gives CASSQDPEGNDGYTF.

This clonotype was seen many times. The V call is TRBV27, the J call TRBJ1-1, with 9 positions matching TRBD1. Germline trimming cut 10 bases from V and 5 bases from J; bases unmatched to any gene: 8. The CDR3 runs 13 residues. The germline V gene encodes CDR1 MNHEY and CDR2 SMNVEV (reference sequence). Written as DNA, the CDR3 is TGTGCCACCGGGCAACAGGGGGCGACTGAAGCTTTCTTT. Translation: CATGQQGATEAFF.

The chain carries TRBV7-2 and TRBJ2-7; 7 nucleotides agree with TRBD2. V lost 2 bases to trimming and J lost 1 base; unmatched junction nucleotides: 5. The CDR3 contains 15 residues. The germline V gene has CDR1 SGHTA and CDR2 FQGNSA. This CDR3 is CASSLQPGGSYEQYF. The CDR3 DNA reads as TGTGCCAGCAGCTTACAGCCCGGGGGGTCCTACGAGCAGTACTTC.

The CDR3 DNA follows: TGCGCCAGCAGCCAAGGACAGGGGGTGAACTATGGCTACACCTTC. As protein: CASSQGQGVNYGYTF. The rearrangement joins TRBV4-1 to TRBJ1-2; 9 bases are a match to TRBD1. The CDR3 consists of 15 residues. Germline-derived CDR1 and CDR2 are MGHRA and YSYEKL. Trimming took 1 base from V and 2 from J; bases not matched to a gene: 2.

Many counts were recorded for this clonotype. J is TRBJ2-5 and V is TRBV7-2; unclear D gene. Germline V CDR1 and CDR2: SGHTA, FQGNSA. The CDR3 has 15 residues. Deletions cut 6 bases from V and 5 bases from J, with 19 bases between. The CDR3 DNA reads as TGTGCCAGCAGTATTAACTTGGCTAGAGCGGAGACCCAGTACTTC. Its translation is CASSINLARAETQYF. Together with reference TRBV7-2 and TRBJ2-5, the CDR3 gives the full variable domain: GAGVSQSPSNKVTEKGKDVELRCDPISGHTALYWYRQSLGQGLEFLIYFQGNSAPDKSGLPSDRFSAERTGGSVSTLTIQRTQQEDSAVYLCASSINLARAETQYFGPGTRLLVL.

V gene TRBV19 combines with J gene TRBJ1-5; D is unresolved. Trimming pared 4 bases from V and 2 bases from J, leaving 18 bases between. Germline V gives CDR1 LNHDA, CDR2 SQIVND (reference sequence). CDR3 size: 17 residues. Here the CDR3 DNA reads TGTGCCAGTAGTACCCGGCGAGAAGGTTTTGGCAATCAGCCCCAGCATTTT. Residues: CASSTRREGFGNQPQHF.

This clonotype was counted at least ten times. Germline is not matched at one junction end, which may reflect a read error. V and J are TRBV4-2 and TRBJ1-2; D gene ambiguous. CDR3 length equals 13 residues. Germline values: CDR1 LGHNA, CDR2 YNFKEQ. CDR3 nucleotides: TGTGCCAGCAGCCCGGAAGCCTCAGGCGACCCCCGATTC. It specifies CASSPEASGDPRF.

This clonotype has at least ten counts. V usage is TRBV12-3 or TRBV12-4 and J usage is TRBJ2-3; 7 nucleotides match TRBD2. Trimming removed 2 bases from V and 3 bases from J; junction bases left unmatched: 8. The CDR3 totals 16 residues. CDR3 coding DNA: TGTGCCAGCAGTTTATCGGCCCTAGCGGCAACAGATACGCAGTATTTT. Translating it yields CASSLSALAATDTQYF.

This clonotype was observed at least ten times. V usage is TRBV20-1 and J usage is TRBJ1-5, with 8 nucleotides matching TRBD1. The CDR3 consists of 18 residues. Germline CDR1 DFQATT, CDR2 SNEGSKA (reference sequence). Trimming cost V 1 base and J 7 bases; bases outside gene matches: 18. The CDR3 protein is CSARGYGWPDREEQPQHF. As DNA, the CDR3 is TGCAGTGCTAGAGGGTATGGATGGCCGGACAGGGAAGAGCAGCCCCAGCATTTT.

This clonotype was counted ten times or more. The chain joins TRBV12-3 or TRBV12-4 to TRBJ1-5; TRBD1 aligns across 8 bases. J gave up 5 bases and V 3 bases, and 9 bases lay outside the gene matches. CDR3 length: 16 amino acids. CDR3 DNA: TGTGCCAGCAGTTTCGGTGGAACAGGGGGGGATCAGCCCCAGCATTTT. Its translation: CASSFGGTGGDQPQHF.

The V gene is TRBV10-3, the J gene TRBJ1-3, with D perhaps matching TRBD1 (6 bases). Trimming left V 3 bases short and J 5 bases short, with 8 bases between. The CDR3 sequence is 13 residues long. Germline V gene lookup returns CDR1 ENHRY and CDR2 SYGVKD. CDR3 in amino acids: CAISETGRNTIYF. In DNA form, the CDR3 reads TGTGCCATCAGTGAAACAGGGCGAAACACCATATATTTT.

The rearrangement uses TRBV2 and TRBJ1-1; TRBD1 might be the D (6 bases). The CDR3 covers 14 residues. V was clipped by 7 bases and J by 4 bases, with 16 bases between them. Germline V gives CDR1 SNHLY, CDR2 FYNNEI. This CDR3 is CASTGGWGSTEAFF. The CDR3 bases are TGTGCCAGCACGGGGGGCTGGGGGAGCACTGAAGCTTTCTTT.

The table lists this clonotype with many counts. The CDR3 protein is CSAKDGVNTEAFF. The CDR3 DNA reads as TGCAGCGCAAAGGACGGCGTGAACACTGAAGCTTTCTTT. The chain combines TRBV29-1 with TRBJ1-1; D not certain. Germline CDR1 and CDR2: SQVTM and ANQGSEA. With 7 bases removed from V and 0 bases from J, the gap between germline ends came to 12 bases. The CDR3 length is 13 residues.

The chain carries TRBV24-1 and TRBJ2-7; tentatively, D is TRBD1 (6 bases). Germline V gene data show CDR1 as KGHDR and CDR2 as SFDVKD. Between the trimmed V and J ends, which lost 3 bases and 5 bases, there was a span of 22 bases. The CDR3 runs to 17 residues. The CDR3 loop reads CATSDGTTGTLRDEQYF. CDR3 sequence (DNA): TGTGCCACCAGTGATGGAACGACCGGGACACTCAGAGACGAGCAGTACTTC.

J is TRBJ1-2 and V is TRBV20-1; D is perhaps TRBD1 (5 bases). The length of the CDR3 is 14 residues. Trimming removed 2 bases from V and 4 bases from J, with 14 bases in between. The germline gives CDR1 DFQATT, CDR2 SNEGSKA (reference sequence). The CDR3 loop reads CSARSATVGYGYTF. Here the CDR3 DNA reads TGCAGTGCTAGAAGTGCGACAGTCGGCTATGGCTACACCTTC.

This clonotype has ten or more counts. V gene TRBV5-1 combines with J gene TRBJ2-7; D may be TRBD1 (6 bases). Germline CDR1 SGHRS, CDR2 YFSETQ. Between the trimmed V and J ends, which lost 0 bases and 5 bases, there was a span of 9 bases. The CDR3 totals 13 residues. CDR3: CASSLDGGHEQYF. In DNA form, the CDR3 reads TGCGCCAGCAGCTTGGATGGGGGCCACGAGCAGTACTTC.

This clonotype was observed at least ten times. This chain links TRBV6-1 with TRBJ1-5, with D unresolved. The CDR3 has 12 residues. V lost 7 bases and J 7 bases, leaving 11 bases between the germline ends. In germline, CDR1 is MNHNS, CDR2 SASEGT. The CDR3 coding sequence is TGTGCCAGCACTGACGGTGGGCAGCCCCAGCATTTT. Its protein product is CASTDGGQPQHF.